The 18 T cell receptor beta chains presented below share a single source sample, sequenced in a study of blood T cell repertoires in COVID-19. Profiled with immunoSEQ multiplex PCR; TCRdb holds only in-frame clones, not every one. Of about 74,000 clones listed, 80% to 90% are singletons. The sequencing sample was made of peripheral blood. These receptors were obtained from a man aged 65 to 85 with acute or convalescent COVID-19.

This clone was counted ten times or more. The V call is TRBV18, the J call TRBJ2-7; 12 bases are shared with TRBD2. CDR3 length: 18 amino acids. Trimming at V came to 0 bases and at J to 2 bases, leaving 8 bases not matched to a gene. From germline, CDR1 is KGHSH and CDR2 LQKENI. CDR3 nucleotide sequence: TGTGCCAGCTCACCACCGGTGACTAGCGGGAGAGGCACCTACGAGCAGTACTTC. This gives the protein CASSPPVTSGRGTYEQYF. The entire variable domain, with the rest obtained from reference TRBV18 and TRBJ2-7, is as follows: NAGVMQNPRHLVRRRGQEARLRCSPMKGHSHVYWYRQLPEEGLKFMVYLQKENIIDESGMPKERFSAEFPKEGPSILRIQQVVRGDSAAYFCASSPPVTSGRGTYEQYFGPGTRLTVT.

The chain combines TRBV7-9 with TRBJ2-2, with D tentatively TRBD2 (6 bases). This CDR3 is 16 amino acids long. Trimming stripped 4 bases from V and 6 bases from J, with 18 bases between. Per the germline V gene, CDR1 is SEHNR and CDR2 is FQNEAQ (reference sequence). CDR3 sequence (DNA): TGTGCCAGCAGCTCCCCCCGGGACTTCTACGCCGGGGAGCTGTTTTTT. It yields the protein CASSSPRDFYAGELFF.

The CDR3 DNA is TGTGCCACCAGCAGAGAGAAGCGGGGGGGACCCACAGATACGCAGTATTTT. It codes for CATSREKRGGPTDTQYF. This rearrangement joins TRBV15 to TRBJ2-3; TRBD2 matches at 10 bases. V lost 0 bases, J lost 2 bases, and 5 bases stayed unmatched. CDR3 length: 17 residues. Germline values: CDR1 LNHNV, CDR2 YYDKDF (reference sequence).

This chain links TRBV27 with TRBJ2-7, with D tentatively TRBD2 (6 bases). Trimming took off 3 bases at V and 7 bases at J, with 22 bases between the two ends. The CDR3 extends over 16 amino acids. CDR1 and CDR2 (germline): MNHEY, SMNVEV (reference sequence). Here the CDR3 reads CASSLYSGPPSKEQYF. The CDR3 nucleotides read TGTGCCAGCAGTTTGTATAGCGGACCACCTTCGAAGGAGCAGTACTTC.

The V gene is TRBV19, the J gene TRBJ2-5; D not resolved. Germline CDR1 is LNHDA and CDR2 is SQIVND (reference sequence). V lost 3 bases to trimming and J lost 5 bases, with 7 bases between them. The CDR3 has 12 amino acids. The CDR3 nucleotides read TGTGCCAGTAGTATCAGGCCGGAGACCCAGTACTTC. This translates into CASSIRPETQYF.

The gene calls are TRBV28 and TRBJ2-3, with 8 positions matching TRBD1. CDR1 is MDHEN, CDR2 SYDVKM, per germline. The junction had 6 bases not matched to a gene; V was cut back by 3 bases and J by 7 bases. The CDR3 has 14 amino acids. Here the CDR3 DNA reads TGTGCCAGCAGTTTGGACAGGGTACTAAATACGCAGTATTTT. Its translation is CASSLDRVLNTQYF.

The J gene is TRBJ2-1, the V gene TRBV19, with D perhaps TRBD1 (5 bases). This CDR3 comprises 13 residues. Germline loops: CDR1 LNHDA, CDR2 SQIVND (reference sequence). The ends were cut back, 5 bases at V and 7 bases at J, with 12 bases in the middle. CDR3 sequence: CASSGAPVNEQFF. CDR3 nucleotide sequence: TGTGCCAGTAGTGGGGCCCCAGTTAATGAGCAGTTCTTC.

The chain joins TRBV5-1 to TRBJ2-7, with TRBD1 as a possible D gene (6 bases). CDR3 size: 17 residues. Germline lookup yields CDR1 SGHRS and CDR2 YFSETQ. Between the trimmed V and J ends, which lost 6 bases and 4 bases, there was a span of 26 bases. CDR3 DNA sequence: TGCGCCAGCAAACCCTGGAGTGGGGGCGCGGGTTTGTACGAGCAGTACTTC. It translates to CASKPWSGGAGLYEQYF.

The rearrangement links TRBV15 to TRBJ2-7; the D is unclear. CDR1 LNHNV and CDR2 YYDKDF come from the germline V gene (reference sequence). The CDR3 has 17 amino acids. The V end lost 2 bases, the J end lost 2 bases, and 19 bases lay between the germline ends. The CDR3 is CATSRPSPLLAAYEQYF. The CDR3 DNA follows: TGTGCCACCAGCAGACCATCGCCCTTGCTGGCGGCCTACGAGCAGTACTTC.

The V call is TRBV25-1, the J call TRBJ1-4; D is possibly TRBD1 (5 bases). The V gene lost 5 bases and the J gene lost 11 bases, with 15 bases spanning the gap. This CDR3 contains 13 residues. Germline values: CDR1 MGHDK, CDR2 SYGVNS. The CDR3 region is CASSRDVGGKLFF. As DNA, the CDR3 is TGTGCCAGCAGTCGGGACGTTGGGGGGAAACTGTTTTTT.

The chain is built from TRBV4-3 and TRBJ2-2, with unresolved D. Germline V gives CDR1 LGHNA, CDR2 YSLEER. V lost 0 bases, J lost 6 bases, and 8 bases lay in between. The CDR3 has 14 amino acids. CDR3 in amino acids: CASSQDSRAGELFF. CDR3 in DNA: TGCGCCAGCAGCCAAGATAGCCGGGCCGGGGAGCTGTTTTTT.

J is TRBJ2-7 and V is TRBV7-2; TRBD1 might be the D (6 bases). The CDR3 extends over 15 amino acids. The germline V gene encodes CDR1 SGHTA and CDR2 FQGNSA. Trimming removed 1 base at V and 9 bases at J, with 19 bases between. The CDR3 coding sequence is TGTGCCAGCAGCTTAGGTGGCAGTCCAGGGGCCCGGCAGTACTTC. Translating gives CASSLGGSPGARQYF.

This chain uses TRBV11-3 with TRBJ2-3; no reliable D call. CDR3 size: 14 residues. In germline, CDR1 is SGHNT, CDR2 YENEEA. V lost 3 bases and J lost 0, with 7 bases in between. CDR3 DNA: TGTGCCAGCAGCTTCGCAGGTAGCACAGATACGCAGTATTTT. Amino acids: CASSFAGSTDTQYF. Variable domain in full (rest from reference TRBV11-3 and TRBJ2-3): EAGVVQSPRYKIIEKKQPVAFWCNPISGHNTLYWYLQNLGQGPELLIRYENEEAVDDSQLPKDRFSAERLKGVDSTLKIQPAELGDSAVYLCASSFAGSTDTQYFGPGTRLTVL.

The CDR3, as DNA: TGCAGTGCTAGTTTTCTGGGACTAGCATACGAGCAGTACTTC. Encoded protein: CSASFLGLAYEQYF. V is TRBV20-1 and J is TRBJ2-7; 9 nucleotides align to TRBD2. Germline assignment: CDR1 DFQATT and CDR2 SNEGSKA (reference sequence). The V segment lost 3 bases and the J segment 4 bases; nucleotides outside the gene matches: 7. CDR3 length: 14 residues.

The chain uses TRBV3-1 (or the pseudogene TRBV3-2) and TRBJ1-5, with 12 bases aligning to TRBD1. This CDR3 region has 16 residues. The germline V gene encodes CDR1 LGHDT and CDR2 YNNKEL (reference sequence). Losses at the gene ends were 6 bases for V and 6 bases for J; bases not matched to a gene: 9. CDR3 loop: CASSSSGTGGRQPQHF. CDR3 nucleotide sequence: TGTGCCAGCAGTTCCTCCGGGACAGGGGGCCGTCAGCCCCAGCATTTT.

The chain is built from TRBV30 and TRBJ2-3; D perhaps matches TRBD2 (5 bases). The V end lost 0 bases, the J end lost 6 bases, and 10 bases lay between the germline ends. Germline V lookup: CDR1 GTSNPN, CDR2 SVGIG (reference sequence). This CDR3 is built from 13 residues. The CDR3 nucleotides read TGTGCCTGGAGTGTAACCCCGGGGGATACGCAGTATTTT. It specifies CAWSVTPGDTQYF.

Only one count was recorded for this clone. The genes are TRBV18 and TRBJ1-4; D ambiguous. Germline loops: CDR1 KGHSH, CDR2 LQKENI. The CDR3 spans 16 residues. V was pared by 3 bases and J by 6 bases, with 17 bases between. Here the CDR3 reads CASSPPGLLGDEKLFF. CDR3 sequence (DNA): TGTGCCAGCTCACCCCCCGGCCTCCTAGGTGATGAAAAACTGTTTTTT.

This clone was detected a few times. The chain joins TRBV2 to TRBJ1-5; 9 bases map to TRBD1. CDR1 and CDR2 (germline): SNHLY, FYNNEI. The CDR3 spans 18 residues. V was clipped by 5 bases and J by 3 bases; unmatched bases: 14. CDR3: CASSPIKSGTGNNQPQHF. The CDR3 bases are TGTGCCAGCAGTCCTATAAAATCCGGGACAGGGAACAATCAGCCCCAGCATTTT.